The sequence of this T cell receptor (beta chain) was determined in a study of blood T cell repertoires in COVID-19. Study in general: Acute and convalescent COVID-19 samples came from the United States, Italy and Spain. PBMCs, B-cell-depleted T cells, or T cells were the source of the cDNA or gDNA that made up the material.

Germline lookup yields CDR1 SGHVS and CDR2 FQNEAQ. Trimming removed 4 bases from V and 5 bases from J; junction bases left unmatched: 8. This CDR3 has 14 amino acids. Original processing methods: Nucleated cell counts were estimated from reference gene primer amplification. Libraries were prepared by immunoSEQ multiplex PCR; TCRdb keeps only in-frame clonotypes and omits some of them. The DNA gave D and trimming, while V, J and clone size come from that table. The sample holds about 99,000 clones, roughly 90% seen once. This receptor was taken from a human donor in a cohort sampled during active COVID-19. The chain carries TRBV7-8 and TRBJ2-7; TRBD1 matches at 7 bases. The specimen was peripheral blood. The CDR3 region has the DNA TGTGCCAGCAGCTCGACAGGGCCTTTAAACGAGCAGTACTTC. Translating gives CASSSTGPLNEQYF. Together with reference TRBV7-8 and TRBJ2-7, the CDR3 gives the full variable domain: GAGVSQSPRYKVAKRGQDVALRCDPISGHVSLFWYQQALGQGPEFLTYFQNEAQLDKSGLPSDRFFAERPEGSVSTLKIQRTQQEDSAVYLCASSSTGPLNEQYFGPGTRLTVT.